This is a list of T cell receptor beta chains from one sample in a study of cytomegalovirus exposure and HLA in healthy donors. Assay: immunoSEQ multiplex PCR; the TCRdb copy retains only in-frame clones and omits some. The data show 190,000 or so clones, with roughly four fifths seen just once and 1.5% to 2% held by the top ten. Sequenced sample: PBMCs. All receptors come from a man in his fifties in good health and CMV-seronegative. Both conserved end residues are part of each CDR3. Each record gives: J gene, CDR3 length, D gene, V gene, clone size, CDR3 DNA, CDR3 protein. A D gene is named only where the DNA matches it firmly. A clone size is listed for some rows: how often the clone was seen (once, few, many), or a class if it is expanded.

>TRBJ2-7|14|NA|TRBV13|NA
TGTGCCAGCAGCTTAGTACAGGGATCTCGGGAGCAGTACTTC
CASSLVQGSREQYF
>TRBJ2-7|12|NA|TRBV6-1|once
TGTGCCAGCAGTCTCCCCCCTGTGGAGCAGTACTTC
CASSLPPVEQYF
>TRBJ2-1|15|TRBD2|TRBV7-9|once
TGTGCCAGCAGCTTAGTCCTAGCGGGAGCTCTTGAGCAGTTCTTC
CASSLVLAGALEQFF
>TRBJ2-1|16|NA|TRBV21-1|NA
TGTGCCAGCAGCAAGTGGCGGGAGGGCCGTGGAAATGAGCAGTTCTTC
CASSKWREGRGNEQFF
>TRBJ2-7|16|NA|TRBV6-5|NA
TGTGCCAGCAGTTACTCTCTGTTAGGGGGTTTCGACGAGCAGTACTTC
CASSYSLLGGFDEQYF
>TRBJ2-5|18|TRBD2|TRBV7-9|NA
TGTGCCAGCAGCTTAGCGTTTGGGTCTAGCGGGGGCGGAGAGACCCAGTACTTC
CASSLAFGSSGGGETQYF
>TRBJ1-5|15|TRBD1|TRBV6-1|NA
TGTGCCAGCAGTGACGGACAGGGTGGCAATCAGCCCCAGCATTTT
CASSDGQGGNQPQHF
>TRBJ2-5|15|NA|TRBV5-4|NA
TGTGCCAGCAGCTTAGGAGGTAGCTTGAGGGAGACCCAGTACTTC
CASSLGGSLRETQYF
>TRBJ1-1|14|NA|TRBV6-5|NA
TGTGCCAGCAGTCGGACTTCTGTGAACACTGAAGCTTTCTTT
CASSRTSVNTEAFF
>TRBJ2-2|16|TRBD1|TRBV14|few
TGTGCCAGCAGCCGATGGACAGGGGGCAACACCGGGGAGCTGTTTTTT
CASSRWTGGNTGELFF
>TRBJ2-1|16|NA|TRBV13|NA
TGTGCCACCAGGCGGACAGTTAGACGGGGACCTGGTGAGCAGTTCTTC
CATRRTVRRGPGEQFF
>TRBJ2-5|13|TRBD2|TRBV7-6|NA
TGTGCCAGCAGCTTTTACGGGGGAGGGCCCCAGTACTTC
CASSFYGGGPQYF
>TRBJ2-2|17|NA|TRBV4-2|NA
TGTGCCAGCAGCCCCGGTGAGGGTTTCGCGAACACCGGGGAGCTGTTTTTT
CASSPGEGFANTGELFF
>TRBJ1-2|16|TRBD1|TRBV6-6|once
TGTGCCAGCAGTTACTCGGGGGGACAGGCCCGTTATGGCTACACCTTC
CASSYSGGQARYGYTF
>TRBJ2-3|17|NA|TRBV21-1|NA
TGTGCCAGCAGCCCACGACGGTCACTAGCGGGAACCTATACGCAGTATTTT
CASSPRRSLAGTYTQYF
>TRBJ1-2|14|NA|TRBV5-8|few
TGTGCCAGCAGCTTGGGACAGCTATACTATGGCTACACCTTC
CASSLGQLYYGYTF
>TRBJ2-7|18|TRBD1|TRBV5-1|few
TGCGCCAGCAGCTTGAGTTCCGGGACAGTCCTAATCTCCTACGAGCAGTACTTC
CASSLSSGTVLISYEQYF
>TRBJ2-1|15|NA|TRBV9|NA
TGTGCCAGCAGCTCCACCGGGACTCCCTACAATGAGCAGTTCTTC
CASSSTGTPYNEQFF